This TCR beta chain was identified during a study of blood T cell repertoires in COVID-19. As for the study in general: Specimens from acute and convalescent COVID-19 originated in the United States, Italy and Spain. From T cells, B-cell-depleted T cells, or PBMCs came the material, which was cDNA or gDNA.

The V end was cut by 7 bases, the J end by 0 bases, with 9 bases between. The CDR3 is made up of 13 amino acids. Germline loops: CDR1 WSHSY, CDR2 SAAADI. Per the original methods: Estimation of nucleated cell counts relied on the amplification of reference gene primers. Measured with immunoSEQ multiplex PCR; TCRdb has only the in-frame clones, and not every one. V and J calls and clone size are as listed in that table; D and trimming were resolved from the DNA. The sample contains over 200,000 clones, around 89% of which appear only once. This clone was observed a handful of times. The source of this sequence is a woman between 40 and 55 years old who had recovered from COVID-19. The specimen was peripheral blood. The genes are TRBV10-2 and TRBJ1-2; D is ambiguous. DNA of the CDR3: TGCGCCAGCACCGACGGAGCTAACTATGGCTACACCTTC. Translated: CASTDGANYGYTF.